Sequencing of this T cell receptor beta chain was carried out in a study of regulatory T cells in long-lasting Graves disease. Study-wide context: The study counted Graves' disease as persistent given over 5 years of antithyroid drugs and positive TSH receptor antibodies.

This sample's time point: persistent/refractory GD, antithyroid drugs over 5 years with positive TRAb. RNA from PBMCs was the source of the TCR library. Enrollment of patients was through an endocrinology department in Xi'an, China. With respect to this clonotype: Antigen specificity is unknown.

Library construction for TCR beta used iRepertoire HTBI primers and Arm-PCR of CDR3 regions. One entry per CDR3 protein results from TCRdb running MiXCR on the multiplex PCR reads. This sample has around 400,000 distinct CDR3 sequences, with approximately 23% found just once. Study-wide points: Newly diagnosed Graves' patients exceeded persistent ones in TCR diversity.

V was clipped by 0 bases and J by 12 bases, with 12 bases between them. CDR3 size: 12 residues. The germline CDR1 and CDR2 sequences are LNHNV and YYDKDF (reference sequence). The material sequenced was peripheral blood mononuclear cells (PBMCs), taken when the disease was refractory, from a patient treated with antithyroid drugs. The chain is built from TRBV15 and TRBJ2-7; D is perhaps TRBD2 (5 bases). The TCR originated in a woman aged 40 to 55 with Graves disease. Written as DNA, the CDR3 is TGTGCCACCAGCAGAGATGAGGGCCTAGTGTACTTC. It specifies CATSRDEGLVYF.